This T cell receptor beta chain was retrieved from a study of CD8 T cells in ankylosing spondylitis. Points from the study as a whole: Several of the motif variants were reported before in synovial fluid and blood from reactive arthritis. Among TCR beta sequences, a motif of under 10 highly homologous variants appeared characteristic of ankylosing spondylitis blood.

This clonotype was counted many times. Antigen specificity is unknown. With molecular barcodes, quantitative 5'-RACE was used to make the TCR beta libraries. One entry per CDR3 protein results from TCRdb running MiXCR on the 5' RACE reads. The data contain about 240,000 distinct CDR3 sequences, around 7.8% of them singletons. CDR3 size: 14 residues. Per germline, CDR1 SGHRS and CDR2 YFSETQ. The V and J ends lost 0 bases and 1 base respectively, with 7 bases between them. The chain recombines TRBV5-1 with TRBJ1-1, with D hard to call. The receptor was isolated from a male donor with ankylosing spondylitis or in good health (not recorded which). The specimen sequenced was blood, either unsorted or a sorted T cell fraction (not recorded which). The CDR3 sequence is CASSLGHKNTEAFF. As DNA, the CDR3 is TGCGCCAGCAGCTTGGGCCACAAGAACACTGAAGCTTTCTTT.